This T cell receptor beta chain stems from a study of human T cells and chemical hapten exposure. About the research overall: 2% DPC was applied to around 2 cm by around 2 cm of upper inner arm skin for sensitization.

Time point: pre-sensitization, week 0. Described treatment: therapeutic diphenylcyclopropenone sensitization with weekly scalp DPC. Blood sampling occurred before each patch-test application. Study-level results: In comparison with controls, expanded TCRs gave rise to a significantly larger number of large CDR3 similarity clusters.

The sample holds a few counts of this clonotype. Antigen unknown. For the library, individual cDNA molecules each received unique molecular identifiers. Each CDR3 protein gets one entry after TCRdb re-called the RACE reads with MiXCR. The sample has a few hundred thousand distinct CDR3 sequences, around 5.5% seen once. This receptor was obtained from a young woman with alopecia areata. Some clones in this sample may be carry-over from other donors' samples. The sequencing here drew on whole blood, taken in connection with sensitization to the hapten diphenylcyclopropenone (DPC).

CDR3 DNA: TGTGCCAGCAGTTTACCTAGGGGTAGCAATCAGCCCCAGCATTTT. It specifies CASSLPRGSNQPQHF. The rearrangement joins TRBV28 to TRBJ1-5; maybe TRBD1 (5 bases). Trimming shortened V by 2 bases and J by 0 bases, and 8 bases separated the two germline ends. Germline CDR1 MDHEN, CDR2 SYDVKM. The CDR3 runs 15 residues.